This T cell receptor beta chain comes out of a study of blood T cell repertoires in COVID-19. On the study more broadly: Sites across the United States, Italy and Spain contributed samples from acute and convalescent COVID-19. Sources were T cells, B-cell-depleted T cells, or PBMCs; the material itself was cDNA or gDNA.

The CDR3 is 14 residues long. The ends were cut back, 8 bases at V and 0 bases at J, with 8 bases in the middle. The germline gives CDR1 WNHNN, CDR2 SYGVQD (reference sequence). The authors' processing: Nucleated cell number was recorded as an estimate derived from reference gene primer amplification. TCRdb keeps only in-frame clones here, not all; method: immunoSEQ multiplex PCR. The V and J calls and clone size were taken over from that table, and D and trimming were inferred from the DNA. The sample has over 200,000 clones, roughly 90% seen once. The TCR comes from a man aged 60 to 75 who had recovered from COVID-19. Material: peripheral blood. The chain employs TRBV10-1 and TRBJ1-6, with D possibly being TRBD1 (5 bases). In DNA form, the CDR3 reads TGCGCCAGCCACGGGGGCTCCTATAATTCACCCCTCCACTTT. It encodes CASHGGSYNSPLHF.